This T cell receptor (beta chain) was obtained from a study of brain T cells in children with intractable seizures. General study results and limits: Clones missing pre-surgery may reflect undersampling of that blood sample. Viral specificity was inferred only from CDR3 similarity; HCMV serostatus was unknown.

Documented time point: blood from clinic visit 5 months post-surgery; TSC patient then seizure free. The sequenced cases were selected for having the highest brain T cell transcript signatures. Pre-surgery treatment included at least one anti-epileptic drug. As for this clone: The antigen remains undetermined.

The ends were cut back, 4 bases at V and 4 bases at J, with 16 bases in the middle. In germline, CDR1 is PRHDT, CDR2 FYEKMQ (reference sequence). CDR3 length: 15 amino acids. Using immunoSEQ multiplex PCR, the repertoire was profiled, and TCRdb retains in-frame clones only, with some absent. The sample has 300,000 to 400,000 clones, 93% seen once. The gene calls are TRBV13 and TRBJ1-1, with a possible D match to TRBD1 (5 bases). The source of this sequence is a boy younger than two with tuberous sclerosis and intractable seizures. Sample: peripheral blood, taken less than 6 months after surgery. The CDR3, as DNA: TGTGCCAGCAGCTCGAATACTCAGGGCGGCACTGAAGCTTTCTTT. The encoded protein is CASSSNTQGGTEAFF.